The 7 T cell receptor beta chains below were found in one sample sequenced in a study of blood T cell repertoires in COVID-19. Method: immunoSEQ multiplex PCR; TCRdb's copy keeps in-frame clones and lacks some. The sample contains over 100,000 clones, over 75% of which appear only once. Sequencing was carried out using peripheral blood. These TCRs come from a man at least 80 years old with acute or convalescent COVID-19.

This clone was observed once. The rearrangement links TRBV12-5 to TRBJ2-7; D call uncertain. V shed 0 bases and J shed 6 bases, with 3 bases lying between them. From germline, CDR1 is LGHNT and CDR2 FRNRAP. This CDR3 contains 11 residues. CDR3 residues: CASGLVSEQYF. In DNA, the CDR3 is TGTGCTAGTGGTTTGGTGAGCGAGCAGTACTTC.

This rearrangement joins TRBV5-4 to TRBJ1-1; 8 nucleotides match TRBD1. Per germline, CDR1 SGHNT and CDR2 YYREEE (reference sequence). Trimming at V came to 4 bases and at J to 4 bases, leaving 3 bases not matched to a gene. The CDR3 runs to 13 residues. CDR3 loop: CASSRTGGTEAFF. The CDR3 nucleotides are TGTGCCAGCAGCCGTACAGGGGGCACTGAAGCTTTCTTT.

CDR3 amino acids: CASSLGVTSGAEQFF. As DNA, the CDR3 is TGTGCCAGCAGCTTGGGGGTGACTAGCGGGGCAGAGCAGTTCTTC. The V call is TRBV7-2, the J call TRBJ2-1; 11 nucleotides agree with TRBD2. After removal of 3 bases from V and 10 bases from J, the junction contained 8 bases not matched to a gene. This CDR3 contains 15 residues. In germline, CDR1 is SGHTA, CDR2 FQGNSA.

V gene TRBV6-2 or TRBV6-3 combines with J gene TRBJ1-6, with a possible D match to TRBD1 (6 bases). The CDR3 extends over 15 amino acids. V gave up 6 bases and J gave up 0 bases, with 9 bases separating them. Germline V lookup: CDR1 MNHEY, CDR2 SVGEGT. The CDR3 coding sequence is TGTGCCAGCAGCTCAGGGGTCTCCTATAATTCACCCCTCCACTTT. This translates into CASSSGVSYNSPLHF.

This chain uses TRBV18 with TRBJ2-2, with unresolved D. The CDR3 runs to 12 residues. Trimming stripped 5 bases from V and 3 bases from J, with 4 bases between. Germline V lookup: CDR1 KGHSH, CDR2 LQKENI. DNA of the CDR3: TGTGCCAGCTCATCTTACACCGGGGAGCTGTTTTTT. Its translation: CASSSYTGELFF.

The rearrangement uses TRBV18 and TRBJ2-5; the D gene is possibly TRBD2 (6 bases). CDR3 length: 15 amino acids. V gave up 0 bases and J gave up 5 bases, with 13 bases separating them. Germline V lookup: CDR1 KGHSH, CDR2 LQKENI. CDR3 sequence reads: CASSPPGSGRETQYF. CDR3 bases: TGTGCCAGCTCACCACCGGGAAGCGGGCGGGAGACCCAGTACTTC.

The gene calls are TRBV5-6 and TRBJ1-1; 10 bases are shared with TRBD1. Germline values: CDR1 SGHDT, CDR2 YYEEEE. V was pared by 4 bases and J by 1 base, with 7 bases of the junction left unmatched. This CDR3 is built from 16 residues. CDR3 DNA sequence: TGTGCCAGCAGCCTTCCCAGGACAGGGGGGAACACTGAAGCTTTCTTT. Translating it yields CASSLPRTGGNTEAFF.